This TCR beta chain was sequenced during a study of tumor-infiltrating lymphocytes in primary liver carcinoma. The CDR3 has 14 residues. Trimming left V 6 bases short and J 0 bases short, with 8 bases between. Germline V lookup: CDR1 SNHLY, CDR2 FYNNEI. Co-extracted RNA and DNA came from 20-30 mg of unsorted bulk tissue. cDNA specific to TCR beta was made from about 0.45 ug of total RNA, with a constant-region primer employed for priming. Three nested multiplex PCR rounds, a slightly modified ARM-PCR, produced the libraries for TCR beta. Researchers ran the first two PCR rounds for about 11 cycles each with TRBV1-TRBV30 forward primers and a C-beta reverse primer. MiXCR, run by TCRdb on the multiplex PCR reads, gives a single entry per CDR3 protein. The repertoire holds roughly 200,000 distinct CDR3 sequences, with just under 85% as singletons.

Sequences were obtained from tumor tissue from primary liver carcinoma. This receptor was taken from a man between 35 and 55 years old with primary liver carcinoma and hepatitis B virus infection. The chain recombines TRBV2 with TRBJ2-2; D is ambiguous. This CDR3 is CASRDGPNTGELFF. CDR3 bases: TGTGCCAGCAGGGACGGACCGAACACCGGGGAGCTGTTTTTT.